This TCR beta chain originates from a study of blood T cells in healthy people across ages (dated by TCRdb to about 2015). Regarding the complete study: In model experiments, roughly one uniquely barcoded TCR beta cDNA molecule per two T cells was captured by template switching. Using deep sequencing normalized with unique cDNA molecular identifiers, the study measured how TCR beta repertoire diversity changes with age. Four age groups were formed from the donors: young (average around 15 years), middle-aged (less than 40), aged (about 68) and long-lived (about 80). To avoid experimental bias, donors of different ages were distributed randomly across sequencing lanes. The study analyzed two additional independent replicas of 1 million unique cDNA reads from the same blood draw for two donors, one aged 18 to 29 and one aged 80 or older. The study at large found these results: Estimates of total diversity based on one million sequenced T cells were considered lower bounds and underestimates. Because donor CMV infection status was unknown, age-related changes in expanded clonotypes were potentially confounded. A strong correlation was found between observed TCR beta diversity and the percentage of naive T cells measured by flow cytometry. Bulk unsorted PBMC profiling prevented conclusive comparison of naive and antigen-experienced compartments. Observed TCR beta diversity per million T cells fell roughly linearly with age, and a significant reduction was already apparent by age roughly 40. Compared with the aged group, more naive CD4+ T cells, fewer expanded clones and increased TCR diversity were shown by the long-lived group, suggesting age selection.

V gives up 1 base and J gives up 0 bases, and the segment between their germline ends measures 10 bases. Reading from cysteine to phenylalanine, the CDR3 counts 15 amino acids. Just CDR3 DNA is preserved here, 45 bases in frame from base 1. Per the germline V gene, SGHAT is the CDR1 and FQNNGV is the CDR2. The library was obtained by 5' RACE. Sequenced on an Illumina HiSeq 2500. The second PCR ran for roughly 7 to 12 cycles and used a J-beta primer mix along with a sample-barcoded 5' primer. A unique molecular identifier was introduced onto each TCR beta cDNA molecule by a template-switch 5' adaptor carrying 12 random nucleotides. At least 2.5 million CDR3-containing paired-end reads were obtained from each sample. The Mint cDNA synthesis kit, primed by a TRBC-specific oligonucleotide, was used to synthesize first-strand cDNA from all RNA. After uracil-DNA glycosylase treatment, a first 18-cycle PCR used universal primers M1SS and BC2_uni_R on all cDNA. The authors' analysis ran thus. For normalization, 1 million high-quality reads, each with a distinct molecular identifier, were randomly selected from each sample. Instead of being binned into consensus sequences, reads with shared molecular identifiers were discarded. CDR3 identification, clonotype clustering and error correction used MiTCR with a Q25 quality threshold and the strictest error-elimination algorithm. Lower-bound total TCR beta diversity was estimated with a nonparametric unseen species model using Euler transformation. The public sequencing data were trimmed at Q25 with fastp and processed into clonotypes with MiXCR by TCRdb, which kept only in-frame beta chains. Duplicate CDR3 protein sequences are folded into a single record with the most common DNA and genes. The V and J calls come from TCRdb's annotation, not from the publication. The sample contains around 1,500,000 distinct CDR3 sequences, 40% to 50% of them found a single time. The ten largest clones represent 7.9% of the sample.

Concerning this clonotype itself: Its antigen is currently not known. No base qualities exist here, and no much larger clone lies one base off it.

The roughly 39 donors, aged roughly 6 to 95 years, were systemically healthy Caucasian individuals from Russia. Approximately 10 milliliters of peripheral blood were collected from each donor into EDTA-treated Vacutainer tubes. Ficoll-Paque density-gradient centrifugation was used to isolate PBMCs, with at least 6 million obtained per sample. Trizol reagent was used to extract total RNA from the PBMCs, yielding at least 6 micrograms per sample. The percentages of naive CD45RAhigh/CD27high T cells were determined by flow cytometry on a PBMC aliquot from every donor. The specimen was blood. This receptor chain uses TRBV11-2 and TRBJ2-7; the D gene assignment is ambiguous. The sequence was obtained from a woman aged 18-30 years in good health. The sequenced DNA: TGTGCCAGCAGCTTAGGAACAGAGAGCTCCTACGAGCAGTACTTC. This sequence encodes CASSLGTESSYEQYF. When the CDR3 is completed using the reference TRBV11-2 and TRBJ2-7 genes on either side, the full variable domain is EAGVAQSPRYKIIEKRQSVAFWCNPISGHATLYWYQQILGQGPKLLIQFQNNGVVDDSQLPKDRFSAERLKGVDSTLKIQPAKLEDSAVYLCASSLGTESSYEQYFGPGTRLTVT.